This is a list of T cell receptor beta chains from one sample in a study of blood T cell repertoires in COVID-19. Here immunoSEQ multiplex PCR was the method, and the copy in TCRdb shows in-frame clones only, minus some. The sample has roughly 140,000 clones, 70% to 90% seen once; the top ten hold 7% to 10%. Material for sequencing was peripheral blood. Receptors originate from a woman in her fifties or sixties with COVID-19, enrolled during active disease. Each CDR3 is given with its conserved first and last residue. D genes are given only for firm matches. The size of a clone is reported for some rows only, either as once, few or many, or as a class for expanded clones.

CDR3nt: TGCGCCAGCAGCCGAGGAGTCGGGGCTTTCTTT
CDR3aa: CASSRGVGAFF
d_gene: NA
v_gene: TRBV4-1
abundance: few
j_gene: TRBJ1-1

CDR3nt: TGTGCCAGCAGTCCCCGGGGGGCCCCCTATGGCTACACCTTC
CDR3aa: CASSPRGAPYGYTF
d_gene: NA
v_gene: TRBV7-9
abundance: NA
j_gene: TRBJ1-2

CDR3nt: TGTGCCAGTAGTATAGGGAGCGGGAAGGGAAACGAGCAGTACTTC
CDR3aa: CASSIGSGKGNEQYF
d_gene: TRBD2
v_gene: TRBV19
abundance: NA
j_gene: TRBJ2-7

CDR3nt: TGCGCCAGCAGCCCAGAGCGGCAGGGGCGCCTAAATGAGCAGTTCTTC
CDR3aa: CASSPERQGRLNEQFF
d_gene: NA
v_gene: TRBV4-1
abundance: NA
j_gene: TRBJ2-1

CDR3nt: TGTGCCAGCAGCTTAAGGACTAGCCTGCAAGAGACCCAGTACTTC
CDR3aa: CASSLRTSLQETQYF
d_gene: TRBD2
v_gene: TRBV5-6
abundance: NA
j_gene: TRBJ2-5

CDR3nt: TGTGCCAGCTCCCCCGACAGGGCTGAAGCTTTCTTT
CDR3aa: CASSPDRAEAFF
d_gene: TRBD1
v_gene: TRBV18
abundance: once
j_gene: TRBJ1-1

CDR3nt: TGTGCCAGCAGCTTAGGGCGCAATCAGCCCCAGCATTTT
CDR3aa: CASSLGRNQPQHF
d_gene: NA
v_gene: TRBV11-2
abundance: NA
j_gene: TRBJ1-5

CDR3nt: TGTGCCACCAGTGGGCATCCTTCGGGGAGCCTCTTTTCACTGACCTACGAGCAGTACTTC
CDR3aa: CATSGHPSGSLFSLTYEQYF
d_gene: NA
v_gene: TRBV24-1
abundance: NA
j_gene: TRBJ2-7

CDR3nt: TGTGCCAGCAGCGTAGACCCTACAGGGGGAAGTATCTATGGCTACACCTTC
CDR3aa: CASSVDPTGGSIYGYTF
d_gene: TRBD1
v_gene: TRBV9
abundance: NA
j_gene: TRBJ1-2

CDR3nt: TGCGCCAGCAGCCAAGATCCTAGCGGGGATTCCTACGAGCAGTACTTC
CDR3aa: CASSQDPSGDSYEQYF
d_gene: TRBD2
v_gene: TRBV4-1
abundance: few
j_gene: TRBJ2-7

CDR3nt: TGTGCCAGCAGTCCCAACCTCGGGGATCGCGGCTACACCTTC
CDR3aa: CASSPNLGDRGYTF
d_gene: NA
v_gene: TRBV28
abundance: NA
j_gene: TRBJ1-2

CDR3nt: TGTGCCACCAGCAGAGAGACAGGGGTTGGAAACACCATATATTTT
CDR3aa: CATSRETGVGNTIYF
d_gene: TRBD1
v_gene: TRBV15
abundance: NA
j_gene: TRBJ1-3

CDR3nt: TGCGCCAGCAGCCTGGGGGGCGCGGAGACCCAGTACTTC
CDR3aa: CASSLGGAETQYF
d_gene: NA
v_gene: TRBV5-1
abundance: NA
j_gene: TRBJ2-5

CDR3nt: TGCGCCAGCAGCCAGGGGGCCGGAAACATGAACACTGAAGCTTTCTTT
CDR3aa: CASSQGAGNMNTEAFF
d_gene: TRBD1
v_gene: TRBV5-1
abundance: few
j_gene: TRBJ1-1

CDR3nt: TGTGCCAGCAGCCACTCCGGGAAGAACACTGAAGCTTTCTTT
CDR3aa: CASSHSGKNTEAFF
d_gene: NA
v_gene: TRBV4-2
abundance: NA
j_gene: TRBJ1-1

CDR3nt: TGTGCCACCAGTAGGCAGGATATTTTTACTGAAGCTTTCTTT
CDR3aa: CATSRQDIFTEAFF
d_gene: NA
v_gene: TRBV24-1
abundance: once
j_gene: TRBJ1-1

CDR3nt: TGTGCCAGCAGCGTCCCGTCCGGGACCCAGTACTTC
CDR3aa: CASSVPSGTQYF
d_gene: NA
v_gene: TRBV7-8
abundance: NA
j_gene: TRBJ2-5

CDR3nt: TGCAGCGCTGAGGACTCTAGGTTCGAGGGCTACACCTTC
CDR3aa: CSAEDSRFEGYTF
d_gene: NA
v_gene: TRBV29-1
abundance: NA
j_gene: TRBJ1-2

CDR3nt: TGTGCCAGCAGTCCCAAGGGACTAGCGGGAGGCAATGAGCAGTTCTTC
CDR3aa: CASSPKGLAGGNEQFF
d_gene: TRBD2
v_gene: TRBV7-3
abundance: NA
j_gene: TRBJ2-1

CDR3nt: TGTGCCAGCAGTCTTAGACCGGGACAGCCGAACACTGAAGCTTTCTTT
CDR3aa: CASSLRPGQPNTEAFF
d_gene: TRBD1
v_gene: TRBV6-4
abundance: NA
j_gene: TRBJ1-1

CDR3nt: TGTGCCAGCAGCCCCCGGGACAGGGGGGTTAATTCACCCCTCCACTTT
CDR3aa: CASSPRDRGVNSPLHF
d_gene: TRBD1
v_gene: TRBV3-1/TRBV3-2
abundance: NA
j_gene: TRBJ1-6

CDR3nt: TGTGCCAGTAGTAGAAGGACAGGGGCGGACTCCAACACTGAAGCTTTCTTT
CDR3aa: CASSRRTGADSNTEAFF
d_gene: TRBD1
v_gene: TRBV19
abundance: once
j_gene: TRBJ1-1

CDR3nt: TGTGCCAGCAGCCCTTTACGTGGGACAAATGAGCAGTTCTTC
CDR3aa: CASSPLRGTNEQFF
d_gene: NA
v_gene: TRBV3-1/TRBV3-2
abundance: NA
j_gene: TRBJ2-1

CDR3nt: TGCGCCAGCAGCCCAGGGGACAGACGACCGAACACTGAAGCTTTCTTT
CDR3aa: CASSPGDRRPNTEAFF
d_gene: TRBD1
v_gene: TRBV5-1
abundance: NA
j_gene: TRBJ1-1

CDR3nt: TGTGCCAGCAGTGTATTTGGGACAGGGGGTTCACCCCTCCACTTT
CDR3aa: CASSVFGTGGSPLHF
d_gene: TRBD1
v_gene: TRBV25-1
abundance: NA
j_gene: TRBJ1-6

CDR3nt: TGTGCCAGCAGCCCCCAGGTGGGTGGCTACACCTTC
CDR3aa: CASSPQVGGYTF
d_gene: NA
v_gene: TRBV7-3
abundance: NA
j_gene: TRBJ1-2

CDR3nt: TGCGCCAGCAGCGTGGGAGAGAGGAAACTGTTTTTT
CDR3aa: CASSVGERKLFF
d_gene: NA
v_gene: TRBV4-1
abundance: medium-sized
j_gene: TRBJ1-4

CDR3nt: TGTGCCAGCAGCCCGCGGGGGCCAGAGAGCAATCAGCCCCAGCATTTT
CDR3aa: CASSPRGPESNQPQHF
d_gene: NA
v_gene: TRBV2
abundance: NA
j_gene: TRBJ1-5

CDR3nt: TGTGCCAGCAGCCAAGGGGGCGCTAATCAGCCCCAGCATTTT
CDR3aa: CASSQGGANQPQHF
d_gene: NA
v_gene: TRBV3-1/TRBV3-2
abundance: NA
j_gene: TRBJ1-5

CDR3nt: TGTGCCAGTAGTAACCAGGGGCCCAACTATGGCTACACCTTC
CDR3aa: CASSNQGPNYGYTF
d_gene: NA
v_gene: TRBV19
abundance: NA
j_gene: TRBJ1-2

CDR3nt: TGTGCCAGCAGCTTAGGCCTACTAGCGGGAGCCTCGGATACGCAGTATTTT
CDR3aa: CASSLGLLAGASDTQYF
d_gene: TRBD2
v_gene: TRBV7-3
abundance: NA
j_gene: TRBJ2-3

CDR3nt: TGTGCCGTTGGGACTAGCGGGGGAAGCACAGATACGCAGTATTTT
CDR3aa: CAVGTSGGSTDTQYF
d_gene: TRBD2
v_gene: TRBV10-3
abundance: NA
j_gene: TRBJ2-3

CDR3nt: TGTGCCAGCAGCTTAGATGGGAGGGTACGAAGCACAGATACGCAGTATTTT
CDR3aa: CASSLDGRVRSTDTQYF
d_gene: TRBD2
v_gene: TRBV11-3
abundance: NA
j_gene: TRBJ2-3

CDR3nt: TGTGCCAGCAGACAAGGACACAGCTCCTACAATGAGCAGTTCTTC
CDR3aa: CASRQGHSSYNEQFF
d_gene: NA
v_gene: TRBV11-3
abundance: NA
j_gene: TRBJ2-1

CDR3nt: TGTGCCAGCAGCCAAGGGACAGGCCACTTCTCCTACGAGCAGTACTTC
CDR3aa: CASSQGTGHFSYEQYF
d_gene: TRBD1
v_gene: TRBV3-1/TRBV3-2
abundance: NA
j_gene: TRBJ2-7

CDR3nt: TGTGCCATCAGCTCACCGACAGGGTTTGGAAACACCATATATTTT
CDR3aa: CAISSPTGFGNTIYF
d_gene: TRBD1
v_gene: TRBV10-3
abundance: NA
j_gene: TRBJ1-3

CDR3nt: TGTGCCAGCAGCTTATCGGGAACAACGAACACTGAAGCTTTCTTT
CDR3aa: CASSLSGTTNTEAFF
d_gene: NA
v_gene: TRBV7-9
abundance: once
j_gene: TRBJ1-1

CDR3nt: TGTGCCTCTTACAGGGGTGGGGAAAAACTGTTTTTT
CDR3aa: CASYRGGEKLFF
d_gene: TRBD1
v_gene: TRBV30
abundance: NA
j_gene: TRBJ1-4

CDR3nt: TGTGCCAGCAGCCAAGGGCCAGGGGGGAACACCTTC
CDR3aa: CASSQGPGGNTF
d_gene: TRBD1
v_gene: TRBV3-1/TRBV3-2
abundance: NA
j_gene: TRBJ1-2

CDR3nt: TGCGCCAGCAGCTTGGCCACACATCAGCCCCAGCATTTT
CDR3aa: CASSLATHQPQHF
d_gene: NA
v_gene: TRBV5-1
abundance: NA
j_gene: TRBJ1-5

CDR3nt: TGTGCCAGCAGTGAATCAGGGGGCCGGAGTGAGCCCCAGCATTTT
CDR3aa: CASSESGGRSEPQHF
d_gene: TRBD1
v_gene: TRBV6-1
abundance: few
j_gene: TRBJ1-5

CDR3nt: TGTGCCAGTAGTACCTCCGGGAGGGGAGAGACCCAGTACTTC
CDR3aa: CASSTSGRGETQYF
d_gene: TRBD2
v_gene: TRBV19
abundance: NA
j_gene: TRBJ2-5

CDR3nt: TGTGCCAGCAGCGTAAGAGCGGGAGGGTATGATGAGCAGTTCTTC
CDR3aa: CASSVRAGGYDEQFF
d_gene: TRBD2
v_gene: TRBV9
abundance: NA
j_gene: TRBJ2-1

CDR3nt: TGTGCCAGTAGTATTACAGGGTATGGCTACACCTTC
CDR3aa: CASSITGYGYTF
d_gene: NA
v_gene: TRBV19
abundance: NA
j_gene: TRBJ1-2

CDR3nt: TGTGCCAGTAGCCGGGGGGGGTTGGGCTATGGCTACACCTTC
CDR3aa: CASSRGGLGYGYTF
d_gene: NA
v_gene: TRBV19
abundance: NA
j_gene: TRBJ1-2

CDR3nt: TGTGCCAGCAGCCCCTCCTACCAGGACTACAATGAGCAGTTCTTC
CDR3aa: CASSPSYQDYNEQFF
d_gene: NA
v_gene: TRBV7-3
abundance: NA
j_gene: TRBJ2-1

CDR3nt: TGTGCCAGCAGCTCCCGCGGGGGAAGGGATGAAAAACTGTTTTTT
CDR3aa: CASSSRGGRDEKLFF
d_gene: NA
v_gene: TRBV9
abundance: NA
j_gene: TRBJ1-4

CDR3nt: TGCGCCAGCAGCTTGGAGACAGGGGGCAATCAGCCCCAGCATTTT
CDR3aa: CASSLETGGNQPQHF
d_gene: TRBD1
v_gene: TRBV5-1
abundance: NA
j_gene: TRBJ1-5

CDR3nt: TGTGCTAGTGGTCTGTCACAGGTCGGGGGGGCCAAAAACATTCAGTACTTC
CDR3aa: CASGLSQVGGAKNIQYF
d_gene: TRBD2
v_gene: TRBV12-5
abundance: once
j_gene: TRBJ2-4

CDR3nt: TGTGCCAGCAGCTTAGGGCGGGAGAAGTATGGCTACACCTTC
CDR3aa: CASSLGREKYGYTF
d_gene: NA
v_gene: TRBV7-8
abundance: NA
j_gene: TRBJ1-2